The 15 T cell receptor beta chains listed next were all sequenced from one sample in a study of blood T cell repertoires in COVID-19. Sequencing was performed with immunoSEQ multiplex PCR; in TCRdb, only in-frame clones are kept and a portion is missing. Here the sample spans nearly 90,000 clones, 90% being singletons. The sequenced sample was peripheral blood. These receptors all stem from a man between 18 and 29 years old with COVID-19, enrolled during active disease.

The gene calls are TRBV28 and TRBJ2-2; 11 bases align to TRBD1. With V trimmed by 5 bases and J by 4 bases, 9 bases remained unmatched. Germline values: CDR1 MDHEN, CDR2 SYDVKM. This CDR3 has 17 residues. The CDR3 DNA is TGTGCCAGCAGTATCCGGGACAGGGGGTTCGGCACCGGGGAGCTGTTTTTT. This encodes CASSIRDRGFGTGELFF.

A word on this clone: Other DNA sequences in this specimen translate into the identical CDR3. The rearrangement links TRBV7-9 to TRBJ1-5; possibly TRBD1 for D (5 bases). CDR1 is SEHNR and CDR2 is FQNEAQ in the germline V gene (reference sequence). The CDR3 contains 14 residues. V gave up 5 bases and J gave up 4 bases, with 12 bases separating them. The CDR3 sequence: CASSLDSLNQPQHF. The CDR3 coding sequence is TGTGCCAGCAGCCTTGACAGTCTTAATCAGCCCCAGCATTTT.

This chain uses TRBV7-8 with TRBJ1-5; 7 nucleotides align to TRBD1. Germline V CDR1 and CDR2: SGHVS, FQNEAQ. The CDR3 runs 15 residues. With V trimmed by 5 bases and J by 4 bases, 8 bases remained unmatched. CDR3 in DNA: TGTGCCAGCAGCCGAGGGACAGTGTTTAATCAGCCCCAGCATTTT. This codes for CASSRGTVFNQPQHF.

The V gene is TRBV9, the J gene TRBJ2-1; 10 bases map to TRBD2. The CDR3 contains 14 residues. Trimming removed 3 bases from V and 7 bases from J; junction bases left unmatched: 4. In germline, CDR1 is SGDLS, CDR2 YYNGEE. CDR3 amino acids: CASSAPSGRNEQFF. The DNA of the CDR3 is TGTGCCAGCAGCGCCCCTAGCGGGAGAAATGAGCAGTTCTTC.

The J gene is TRBJ2-2, the V gene TRBV27, with 9 bases lining up with TRBD1. The V gene's germline CDR1 is MNHEY and CDR2 SMNVEV (reference sequence). The junction had 7 bases not matched to a gene; V was cut back by 7 bases and J by 4 bases. The CDR3 is made up of 15 amino acids. The CDR3 loop is CASIPTGGFTGELFF. The CDR3, as DNA: TGTGCCAGCATACCGACAGGGGGTTTCACCGGGGAGCTGTTTTTT.

The chain carries TRBV11-3 and TRBJ2-2; D might be TRBD2 (7 bases). This CDR3 has 17 residues. Germline V gene sequence: CDR1 SGHNT, CDR2 YENEEA. Trimming removed 5 bases from V and 2 bases from J, with 18 bases in between. Here the CDR3 DNA reads TGTGCCAGCAGCCCTGGGGGGGCTAGCGCAAACACCGGGGAGCTGTTTTTT. This gives the protein CASSPGGASANTGELFF.

The chain carries TRBV6-5 and TRBJ2-7, with TRBD1 as a possible D gene (6 bases). Germline CDR1 MNHEY, CDR2 SVGAGI. The CDR3 has 13 residues. The V end was cut by 8 bases, the J end by 3 bases, with 14 bases between. The CDR3 sequence is CASSSGAGYEQYF. The CDR3 bases are TGTGCCAGCTCCTCAGGGGCTGGCTACGAGCAGTACTTC.

The V gene is TRBV19, the J gene TRBJ2-1; 10 bases line up with TRBD2. The germline V gene encodes CDR1 LNHDA and CDR2 SQIVND (reference sequence). With V trimmed by 4 bases and J by 0 bases, 6 bases remained unmatched. The CDR3 extends over 17 amino acids. In nucleotides, the CDR3 is TGTGCCAGTAGTACCCCGGGACTAGCGAGCTCCTACAATGAGCAGTTCTTC. Translated, it gives CASSTPGLASSYNEQFF.

The V call is TRBV28, the J call TRBJ1-2, with TRBD1 matching over 7 bases. This CDR3 is built from 14 residues. V dropped 6 bases and J dropped 4; count of bases not matched to a gene: 8. Germline CDR1 reads MDHEN; CDR2 reads SYDVKM. This CDR3 is CASRGEGGSYGYTF. As DNA, the CDR3 is TGTGCCAGCAGGGGAGAAGGGGGCAGCTATGGCTACACCTTC.

This clone was found once. J is TRBJ2-5 and V is TRBV3-1 (or the pseudogene TRBV3-2); 12 bases agree with TRBD2. Germline CDR1 is LGHDT and CDR2 is YNNKEL (reference sequence). The CDR3 is 16 amino acids. The ends lost 0 bases at V and 4 bases at J; junction bases unmatched: 3. CDR3: CASSQDVTSGRETQYF. The CDR3 DNA is TGTGCCAGCAGCCAAGATGTGACTAGCGGGAGAGAGACCCAGTACTTC.

V usage is TRBV6-1 and J usage is TRBJ1-5; unclear D gene. Germline CDR1 MNHNS, CDR2 SASEGT. The V gene lost 1 base and the J gene lost 0 bases, with 4 bases spanning the gap. The CDR3 length is 14 residues. The DNA for the CDR3 is TGTGCCAGCAGTGAAGTATATAGCAATCAGCCCCAGCATTTT. Its protein product is CASSEVYSNQPQHF.

The V and J genes are TRBV6-5 and TRBJ2-7; D is uncertain. This CDR3 region has 14 residues. From germline, CDR1 is MNHEY and CDR2 SVGAGI. Trimming pared 0 bases from V and 2 bases from J, leaving 8 bases between. CDR3 loop: CASSYSRGAYEQYF. In DNA form, the CDR3 reads TGTGCCAGCAGTTACTCGAGAGGCGCCTACGAGCAGTACTTC.

This clone turned up a few times. The rearrangement links TRBV6-4 to TRBJ2-2; 7 bases align to TRBD2. Germline trimming cut 0 bases from V and 1 base from J; bases unmatched to any gene: 2. This CDR3 region has 16 residues. Germline loops: CDR1 MRHNA, CDR2 SNTAGT. CDR3: CASSDSSSGNTGELFF. The CDR3 nucleotides are TGTGCCAGCAGTGACTCGTCTAGCGGGAACACCGGGGAGCTGTTTTTT.

The chain combines TRBV9 with TRBJ1-2, with D possibly matching TRBD1 (5 bases). Trimming took off 4 bases at V and 8 bases at J, with 12 bases between the two ends. Germline lookup yields CDR1 SGDLS and CDR2 YYNGEE. This CDR3 spans 12 amino acids. CDR3 in amino acids: CASSKQGGGYTF. The DNA for the CDR3 is TGTGCCAGCAGCAAGCAGGGAGGCGGCTACACCTTC.

The V and J genes are TRBV27 and TRBJ1-3, with D perhaps TRBD1 (5 bases). Trimming took 3 bases from V and 1 from J, leaving 10 bases between them. From germline, CDR1 is MNHEY and CDR2 SMNVEV (reference sequence). CDR3 length: 15 residues. The CDR3 sequence is CASSLGLPSGNTIYF. The CDR3 DNA reads as TGTGCCAGCAGTTTGGGGCTCCCTTCTGGAAACACCATATATTTT.